This TCR beta chain is from a study of T cell responses to AZD1222 COVID-19 vaccine (dated by TCRdb to the early 2020s). Notes on the research overall: TCR sequencing covered about 230 trial participants: 200 to 220 given two doses of AZD1222 and some 25 given two doses of MenACWY control vaccine. Enrollment into the trials was organized by age into subgroups of 18-55, 56-69 and 70-plus years, and those subgroups contained roughly 150, 30 and 60 TCR-sequenced participants, respectively.

Concerning this clone: Its antigen remains unidentified. No much larger clonotype is one base removed from it; base qualities were not supplied.

What the time point label conveys for this sample: about 28 days (+/-7) after the second vaccine dose. AZD1222 recipients given second doses at about 4 weeks or at about 12 weeks were pooled, since spike-specific TCR depth and breadth were not found to differ between the two schedules. Vaccinee samples were obtained from the UK trials COV001 and COV002, which included a single-blind randomized controlled phase 2/3 trial of AZD1222 (ChAdOx1 nCoV-19) in healthy adults. For TCRbeta chain sequencing, PBMC samples from trial participants were taken at day 0 and at day 28 after the second dose. Overall study results and their limits: Nearly half of unique spike-specific TCRs reportedly recognized epitopes outside regions mutated in the B.1.351 and B.1.1.7 variants. In the small 56-69-year group, the increase in depth fell short of significance, most likely because of low power. The vaccine-associated CD4 TCRs covered the entire spike protein, and the dominant responses fell in regions 160-218 and 743-854. After two AZD1222 doses, both the breadth and the depth of spike-specific TCRs were significantly higher than at day 0 and than in MenACWY recipients. Conclusions about previously exposed vaccinees are limited, since just a handful of AZD1222 recipients were seropositive for SARS-CoV-2 at baseline. Because no day 14 peak-response samples were available, repertoires were characterized only after the peak T cell response. Participants were mostly white British, with more females than males. The authors suggested clonal diversity may have been underestimated.

The CDR3 regions of human TCRbeta chains were analyzed by immunosequencing. In the source study's methods: TCRs in the repertoires were matched against a reference library of SARS-CoV-2-specific TCRs that had been generated with the MIRA antigen-specificity platform. Breadth was defined as the fraction of unique TCRs that were SARS-CoV-2-associated, and depth was defined as the fraction of total T cells that were SARS-CoV-2-associated. Using the MIRA data, every spike-specific TCR was mapped to the spike region that the TCR reacted to and assigned to either a CD4 or a CD8 class. Log10-transformed breadth and depth values were compared by one-way ANOVA with Sidak's multiple comparisons tests. TCRdb took over this immuneACCESS table, retaining in-frame rearrangements with V and J assigned. Such tables are incomplete; in checked studies, under half of the missing clones stem from an unresolved V gene, and the remainder is unexplained. Clone size and the V and J calls come from that table; the DNA yielded D and trimming. A total of about 200,000 clones appear in this sample, approximately 93% of them only once. The top ten clones comprise around 1% of the sample.

Material: peripheral blood, obtained 28 days after the second AZD1222 dose. The clonotype was recovered from an adult who received the AZD1222 COVID-19 vaccine.

The CDR3 corresponds to CASSPYGTGGRETQYF. The nucleotides are TGTGCCAGCAGTCCATATGGGACAGGGGGCAGGGAGACCCAGTACTTC. The sequence joins TRBV28 to TRBJ2-5; 12 nucleotides in the junction match TRBD1. The germline V gene specifies MDHEN as CDR1 and SYDVKM as CDR2. Ends trimmed: V by 5 bases, J by 5 bases; bases unmatched to a gene: 9. Counted from cysteine to phenylalanine, this CDR3 has 16 amino acids. The only DNA kept is the CDR3, 48 bases in frame from the first base.